The 3 T cell receptor beta chains presented below share a single source sample, sequenced in a study of T cells in Graves' hyperthyroidism and ophthalmopathy. RNA transcripts served as the template for amplifying TCR beta CDR3 regions. In the first-round RT-PCR of the TCR CDR3, the HTBI primer set was used. One entry per CDR3 protein results from TCRdb running MiXCR on the multiplex PCR reads. The top ten hold about 40% of the sample, which has about 100,000 distinct CDR3 sequences, 16% seen once. Sequenced sample: blood. The receptors shown here come from a woman aged 45-59 years with Graves' hyperthyroidism.

This clonotype was counted at least ten times. The CDR3 reads CASSLVLGPSSYGYTF. CDR3 sequence (DNA): TGTGCCAGCAGCTTAGTGTTAGGGCCGTCGAGCTATGGCTACACCTTC. The chain recombines TRBV11-2 with TRBJ1-2; D unclear. This CDR3 contains 16 residues. Trimming took 1 base from V and 4 from J, leaving 16 bases between them. CDR1 is SGHAT, CDR2 FQNNGV, per germline.

In this sample, this clonotype turned up many times. The chain carries TRBV20-1 and TRBJ2-1; 13 bases fit TRBD2. The CDR3 is 17 amino acids. The ends lost 4 bases at V and 10 bases at J; junction bases unmatched: 16. Germline values: CDR1 DFQATT, CDR2 SNEGSKA (reference sequence). Here the CDR3 DNA reads TGCAGTGCTAACACTAAGCTGACTAGCGGGAGGATCGGCGAGCAGTTCTTC. This gives the protein CSANTKLTSGRIGEQFF.

The sample holds many counts of this clonotype. This chain links TRBV6-1 with TRBJ1-6; D is ambiguous. V was cut by 6 bases and J by 0 bases, with 18 bases left in between. The CDR3 consists of 18 residues. CDR1 is MNHNS, CDR2 SASEGT, per germline. CDR3 DNA sequence: TGTGCCAGCAGCCTTACCTCTTCCCTGAGCTCCTATAATTCACCCCTCCACTTT. Translated, it gives CASSLTSSLSSYNSPLHF.